This T cell receptor (beta chain) was sequenced in a study of memory CD4+ T cells and cytomegalovirus serostatus. Study at large: Donors were healthy Belgian adults, 10 or so CMV seropositive and about 24 seronegative. Study-level results: Of under 200 reported CMV TCRbeta sequences, just over 65 were found in memory CD4+ repertoires. Suggested: most of the CMV-linked TCR signature lies in CD4+ memory cells.

As to this clone: Its antigen is not known.

Single viable CD3+CD4+CD8-CD45RO+ cells were sorted as the memory CD4+ T cells. The ends were cut back, 5 bases at V and 0 bases at J, with 25 bases in the middle. Per germline, CDR1 SGHTA and CDR2 FQGNSA. There are 19 residues in the CDR3. In the original analysis: After removing out-of-frame reads, around 2,100,000 distinct TCRbeta sequences remained. The protocol was immunoSEQ multiplex PCR, while the TCRdb copy is restricted to in-frame clones and leaves out a portion. V, J and clone size derive from that table, while D and trimming were established from the DNA sequence. The sample comprises 55,000 or so clones, around four fifths of which are singletons, and 2% rests with the top ten.

The chain recombines TRBV7-2 with TRBJ1-2; D gene unclear. The receptor comes from an adult in good health and CMV-seropositive. Sequencing was carried out using memory CD4+ T cells from blood. The CDR3, as DNA: TGTGCCAGCAGCCCTTCACTAGCCCCAACAACCTTCTCTAACTATGGCTACACCTTC. Protein product: CASSPSLAPTTFSNYGYTF.